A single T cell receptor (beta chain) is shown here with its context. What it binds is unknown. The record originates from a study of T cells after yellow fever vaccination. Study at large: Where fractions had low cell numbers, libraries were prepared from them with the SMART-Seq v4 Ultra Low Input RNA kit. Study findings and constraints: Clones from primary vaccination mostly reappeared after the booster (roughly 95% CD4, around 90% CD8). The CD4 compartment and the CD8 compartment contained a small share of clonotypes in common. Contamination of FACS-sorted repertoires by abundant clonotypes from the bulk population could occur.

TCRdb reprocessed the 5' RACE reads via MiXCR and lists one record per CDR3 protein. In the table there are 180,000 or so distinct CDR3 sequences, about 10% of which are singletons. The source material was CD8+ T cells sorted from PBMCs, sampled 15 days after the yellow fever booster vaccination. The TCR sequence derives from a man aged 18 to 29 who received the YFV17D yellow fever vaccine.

CDR3 sequence reads: CASSLGQGARTEAFF. The CDR3, as DNA: TGCGCCAGCAGCCTTGGACAGGGGGCTCGCACTGAAGCTTTCTTT. V usage is TRBV5-1 and J usage is TRBJ1-1, with TRBD1 identical over 11 bases. The ends lost 4 bases at V and 4 bases at J; junction bases unmatched: 6. Germline V gene sequence: CDR1 SGHRS, CDR2 YFSETQ. The CDR3 extends over 15 amino acids.